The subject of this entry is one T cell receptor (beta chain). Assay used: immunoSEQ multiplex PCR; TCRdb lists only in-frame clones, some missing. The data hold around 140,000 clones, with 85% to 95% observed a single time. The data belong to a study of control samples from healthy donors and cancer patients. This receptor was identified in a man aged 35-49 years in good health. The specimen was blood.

CDR3 region: CATSDVGQGGFNQPQHF. The CDR3, as DNA: TGTGCCACCAGTGATGTAGGGCAGGGAGGGTTCAATCAGCCCCAGCATTTT. This chain connects TRBV24-1 to TRBJ1-5, with D maybe TRBD1 (5 bases). CDR3 length equals 17 residues. Germline lookup yields CDR1 KGHDR and CDR2 SFDVKD. Trimming removed 3 bases from V and 3 bases from J, with 17 bases in between.